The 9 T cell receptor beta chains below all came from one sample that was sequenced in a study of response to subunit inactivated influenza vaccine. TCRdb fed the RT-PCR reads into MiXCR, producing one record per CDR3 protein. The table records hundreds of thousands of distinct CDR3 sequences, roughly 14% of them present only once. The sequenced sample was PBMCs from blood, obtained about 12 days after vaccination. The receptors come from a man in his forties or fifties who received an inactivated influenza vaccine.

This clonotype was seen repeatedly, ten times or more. The CDR3 spells CASSFTGLQGGLTEAFF. The CDR3 DNA reads as TGTGCCAGCAGTTTTACGGGGCTCCAAGGAGGGCTCACTGAAGCTTTCTTT. The chain combines TRBV28 with TRBJ1-1, with D maybe TRBD1 (5 bases). Trimming shortened V by 3 bases and J by 4 bases, and 21 bases separated the two germline ends. The germline V gene has CDR1 MDHEN and CDR2 SYDVKM. The CDR3 has 17 residues.

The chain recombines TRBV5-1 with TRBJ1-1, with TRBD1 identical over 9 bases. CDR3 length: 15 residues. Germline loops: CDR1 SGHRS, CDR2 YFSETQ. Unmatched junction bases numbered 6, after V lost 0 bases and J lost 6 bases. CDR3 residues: CASSLDSGTGSEAFF. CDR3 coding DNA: TGCGCCAGCAGCTTGGACTCCGGGACAGGGTCTGAAGCTTTCTTT.

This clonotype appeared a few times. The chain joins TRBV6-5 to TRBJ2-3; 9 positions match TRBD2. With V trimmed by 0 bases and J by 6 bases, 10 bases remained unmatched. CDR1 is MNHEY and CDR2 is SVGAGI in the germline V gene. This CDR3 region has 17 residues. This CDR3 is CASSYSRVAGDADTQYF. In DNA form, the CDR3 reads TGTGCCAGCAGTTACTCAAGGGTAGCGGGAGATGCGGATACGCAGTATTTT.

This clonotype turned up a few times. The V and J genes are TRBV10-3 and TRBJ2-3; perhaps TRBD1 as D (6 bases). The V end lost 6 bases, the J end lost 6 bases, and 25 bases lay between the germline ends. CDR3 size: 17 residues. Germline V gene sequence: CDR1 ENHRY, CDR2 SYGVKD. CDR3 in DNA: TGTGCCATCAGCGGATCTGGGGGCAGGTCTGGCATGGATACGCAGTATTTT. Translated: CAISGSGGRSGMDTQYF.

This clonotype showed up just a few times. This CDR3 is CATSSGAFYEQYF. The CDR3 DNA sequence: TGTGCCACCAGTTCTGGGGCTTTCTACGAGCAGTACTTC. V usage is TRBV24-1 and J usage is TRBJ2-7, with D possibly matching TRBD1 (5 bases). CDR1 and CDR2 from the germline V gene are KGHDR and SFDVKD. With 6 bases removed from V and 3 bases from J, the gap between germline ends came to 11 bases. The CDR3 runs 13 residues.

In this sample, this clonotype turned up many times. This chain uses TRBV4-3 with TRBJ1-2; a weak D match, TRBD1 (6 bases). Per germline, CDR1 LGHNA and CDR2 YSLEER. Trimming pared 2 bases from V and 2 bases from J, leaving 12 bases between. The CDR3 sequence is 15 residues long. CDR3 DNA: TGCGCCAGCAGCCAACAACAGGGTCCCAACTATGGCTACACCTTC. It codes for CASSQQQGPNYGYTF.

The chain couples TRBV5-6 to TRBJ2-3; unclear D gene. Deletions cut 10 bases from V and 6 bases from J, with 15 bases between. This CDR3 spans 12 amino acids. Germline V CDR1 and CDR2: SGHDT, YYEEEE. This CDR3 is CACGFGWDTQYF. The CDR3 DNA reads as TGTGCCTGCGGCTTCGGGTGGGATACGCAGTATTTT.

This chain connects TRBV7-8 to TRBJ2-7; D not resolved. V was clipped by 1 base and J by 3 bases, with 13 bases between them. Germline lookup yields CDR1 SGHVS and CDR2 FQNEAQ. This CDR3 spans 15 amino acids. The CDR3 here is CASSLGLGSVYEQYF. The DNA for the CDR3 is TGTGCCAGCAGCTTAGGGTTAGGATCGGTCTACGAGCAGTACTTC. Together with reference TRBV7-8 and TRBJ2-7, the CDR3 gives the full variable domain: GAGVSQSPRYKVAKRGQDVALRCDPISGHVSLFWYQQALGQGPEFLTYFQNEAQLDKSGLPSDRFFAERPEGSVSTLKIQRTQQEDSAVYLCASSLGLGSVYEQYFGPGTRLTVT.

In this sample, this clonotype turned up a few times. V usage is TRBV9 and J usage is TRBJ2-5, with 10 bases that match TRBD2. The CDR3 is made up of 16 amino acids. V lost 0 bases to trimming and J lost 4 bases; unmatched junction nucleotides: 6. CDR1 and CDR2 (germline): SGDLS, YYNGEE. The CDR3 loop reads CASSVGASGSRETQYF. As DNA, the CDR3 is TGTGCCAGCAGCGTAGGGGCTAGCGGGAGCAGAGAGACCCAGTACTTC. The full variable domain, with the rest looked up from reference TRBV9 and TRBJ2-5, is DSGVTQTPKHLITATGQRVTLRCSPRSGDLSVYWYQQSLDQGLQFLIQYYNGEERAKGNILERFSAQQFPDLHSELNLSSLELGDSALYFCASSVGASGSRETQYFGPGTRLLVL.